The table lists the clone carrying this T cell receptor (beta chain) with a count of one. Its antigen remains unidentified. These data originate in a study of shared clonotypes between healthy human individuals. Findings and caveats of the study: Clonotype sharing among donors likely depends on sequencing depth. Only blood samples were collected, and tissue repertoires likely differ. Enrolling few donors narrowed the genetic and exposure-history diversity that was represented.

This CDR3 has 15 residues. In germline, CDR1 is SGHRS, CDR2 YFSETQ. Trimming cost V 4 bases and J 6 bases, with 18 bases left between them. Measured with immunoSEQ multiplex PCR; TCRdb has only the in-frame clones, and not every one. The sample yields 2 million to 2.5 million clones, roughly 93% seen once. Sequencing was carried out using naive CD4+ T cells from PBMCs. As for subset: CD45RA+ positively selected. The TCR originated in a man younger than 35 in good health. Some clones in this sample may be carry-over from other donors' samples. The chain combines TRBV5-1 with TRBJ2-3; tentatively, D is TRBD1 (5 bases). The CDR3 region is CASSGSPLGVDTQYF. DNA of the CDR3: TGCGCCAGCAGCGGTTCCCCCCTAGGGGTGGATACGCAGTATTTT.